The 15 T cell receptor beta chains below were found in one sample sequenced in a study of cytomegalovirus exposure and HLA in healthy donors. In the PCR, 60 Vbeta and 13 Jbeta primers were used. Method: immunoSEQ multiplex PCR; TCRdb's copy keeps in-frame clones and lacks some. The sample carries 200,000 or so clones, 82% recorded once. Material for sequencing was PBMCs. The receptors stem from a boy between 2 and 10 years old in good health and CMV-seronegative.

This clone appeared a few times. V gene TRBV5-6 combines with J gene TRBJ1-2, with 8 bases that match TRBD1. J gave up 7 bases and V 4 bases, and 9 bases lay outside the gene matches. The germline V gene has CDR1 SGHDT and CDR2 YYEEEE. This CDR3 is built from 14 residues. CDR3 sequence: CASSPTDRGGGYTF. CDR3 in DNA: TGTGCCAGCAGCCCGACTGACAGGGGCGGTGGCTACACCTTC.

The gene calls are TRBV5-1 and TRBJ1-2; 9 positions agree with TRBD1. The CDR3 loop spans 18 amino acids. V shed 0 bases and J 4 bases; nucleotides not matched to a gene: 13. Germline CDR1 and CDR2: SGHRS and YFSETQ. The CDR3 DNA reads TGCGCCAGCAGCTTGGTTGGGACAGGGTTAGCCCTTGGCTATGGCTACACCTTC. This translates into CASSLVGTGLALGYGYTF. The entire variable domain, with the rest obtained from reference TRBV5-1 and TRBJ1-2, is as follows: KAGVTQTPRYLIKTRGQQVTLSCSPISGHRSVSWYQQTPGQGLQFLFEYFSETQRNKGNFPGRFSGRQFSNSRSEMNVSTLELGDSALYLCASSLVGTGLALGYGYTFGSGTRLTVV.

The chain uses TRBV14 and TRBJ2-6; the D gene is possibly TRBD1 (6 bases). V was pared by 2 bases and J by 0 bases, with 14 bases between. This CDR3 is built from 18 residues. Germline V gene data show CDR1 as SGHDN and CDR2 as FVKESK. The CDR3: CASSQRGTVHSGANVLTF. The CDR3 DNA reads TGTGCCAGCAGCCAAAGGGGGACGGTTCACTCTGGGGCCAACGTCCTGACTTTC. Combining the CDR3 with reference TRBV14 and TRBJ2-6 gives the whole variable domain EAGVTQFPSHSVIEKGQTVTLRCDPISGHDNLYWYRRVMGKEIKFLLHFVKESKQDESGMPNNRFLAERTGGTYSTLKVQPAELEDSGVYFCASSQRGTVHSGANVLTFGAGSRLTVL.

The rearrangement joins TRBV6-5 to TRBJ2-2; 14 nucleotides align to TRBD2. CDR3 length: 16 residues. Germline CDR1 reads MNHEY; CDR2 reads SVGAGI. V lost 4 bases and J lost 6; bases outside the gene matches: 4. In nucleotides, the CDR3 is TGTGCCAGCAGTTCGACTAGCGGGGGGGCGGCCGGGGAGCTGTTTTTT. Translation gives CASSSTSGGAAGELFF.

The rearrangement uses TRBV7-9 and TRBJ2-5, with TRBD2 matching 9 bases. Germline values: CDR1 SEHNR, CDR2 FQNEAQ (reference sequence). This CDR3 has 13 residues. V shed 5 bases, J shed 4 bases, and the junction held 2 bases outside the gene matches. CDR3 nucleotide sequence: TGTGCCAGCAGCAGGACTAGCGTAGAGACCCAGTACTTC. Translating it yields CASSRTSVETQYF.

V usage is TRBV29-1 and J usage is TRBJ1-1; D is uncertain. Trimming shortened V by 3 bases and J by 8 bases, and 4 bases separated the two germline ends. CDR3 length: 9 residues. Germline values: CDR1 SQVTM, CDR2 ANQGSEA. The CDR3 here is CSVESEAFF. CDR3 DNA sequence: TGCAGCGTTGAGTCGGAAGCTTTCTTT.

This clone showed up just a few times. The rearrangement joins TRBV5-1 to TRBJ2-2, with TRBD1 matching 9 bases. In germline, CDR1 is SGHRS, CDR2 YFSETQ. The CDR3 length is 15 residues. J lost 6 bases, V lost 4 bases, and 7 bases had no gene match. In nucleotides, the CDR3 is TGCGCCAGCAGCCCCAGACAGGGGGGGGCCGGGGAGCTGTTTTTT. Encoded protein: CASSPRQGGAGELFF.

V is TRBV6-6 and J is TRBJ1-2, with TRBD1 identical over 9 bases. Trimming removed 5 bases from V and 7 bases from J; junction bases left unmatched: 11. The CDR3 covers 15 residues. Germline values: CDR1 MNHNY, CDR2 SVGAGI (reference sequence). The CDR3 region has the DNA TGTGCCAGCAGTGGACAGGGGAAGTCAGAGGTTGGCTACACCTTC. Protein product: CASSGQGKSEVGYTF.

The chain couples TRBV19 to TRBJ1-2, with a tentative D call TRBD1 (6 bases). This CDR3 has 12 amino acids. Trimming stripped 5 bases from V and 6 bases from J, with 10 bases between. Germline V gives CDR1 LNHDA, CDR2 SQIVND (reference sequence). The CDR3 DNA reads TGTGCCAGTAGTCCACAGGGAGATGGCTACACCTTC. This codes for CASSPQGDGYTF.

This chain links TRBV10-3 with TRBJ2-5, with D perhaps TRBD1 (6 bases). This CDR3 contains 13 residues. Germline CDR1 reads ENHRY; CDR2 reads SYGVKD. V shed 6 bases and J shed 2 bases, with 10 bases lying between them. The DNA for the CDR3 is TGTGCCATCAGGGGGGACACACAAGAGACCCAGTACTTC. Amino acid sequence: CAIRGDTQETQYF.

The chain is built from TRBV7-2 and TRBJ1-1, with 9 bases identical to TRBD1. V was clipped by 5 bases and J by 10 bases; unmatched bases: 14. The CDR3 loop spans 15 amino acids. In germline, CDR1 is SGHTA, CDR2 FQGNSA. The CDR3 DNA is TGTGCCAGCAGCCCGGAATCCGGGACAGGGAGAGGAGCTTTCTTT. Its protein is CASSPESGTGRGAFF.

The chain uses TRBV5-1 and TRBJ2-3, with D maybe TRBD2 (6 bases). The CDR3 contains 14 residues. V lost 6 bases, J lost 2 bases, and 13 bases lay in between. Germline values: CDR1 SGHRS, CDR2 YFSETQ. The chain's CDR3 is CASIPGGLTDTQYF. The CDR3 DNA reads TGCGCCAGCATTCCCGGGGGACTCACAGATACGCAGTATTTT.

The chain is built from TRBV6-6 and TRBJ1-2; 7 bases align to TRBD1. The CDR3 runs to 14 residues. CDR1 and CDR2 (germline): MNHNY, SVGAGI (reference sequence). Trimming at V came to 5 bases and at J to 4 bases, leaving 7 bases not matched to a gene. The CDR3 reads CASSVGQPLYGYTF. The CDR3 nucleotides are TGTGCCAGCAGTGTGGGACAGCCCCTCTATGGCTACACCTTC.

The chain employs TRBV7-9 and TRBJ1-2; TRBD1 might be the D (6 bases). Per germline, CDR1 SEHNR and CDR2 FQNEAQ (reference sequence). V lost 2 bases, J lost 5 bases, and 12 bases lay in between. This CDR3 is built from 14 residues. The chain's CDR3 is CASSLISDRYGYTF. CDR3 nucleotide sequence: TGTGCCAGCAGCTTAATCTCGGACAGATATGGCTACACCTTC.

The chain couples TRBV4-2 to TRBJ2-6, with 8 bases lining up with TRBD1. The junction had 5 bases not matched to a gene; V was cut back by 3 bases and J by 4 bases. The CDR3 spans 16 residues. Germline CDR1 LGHNA, CDR2 YNFKEQ. Written as DNA, the CDR3 is TGTGCCAGCAGCCAGACGACAGGGGTCGGGGCCAACGTCCTGACTTTC. The encoded protein is CASSQTTGVGANVLTF.